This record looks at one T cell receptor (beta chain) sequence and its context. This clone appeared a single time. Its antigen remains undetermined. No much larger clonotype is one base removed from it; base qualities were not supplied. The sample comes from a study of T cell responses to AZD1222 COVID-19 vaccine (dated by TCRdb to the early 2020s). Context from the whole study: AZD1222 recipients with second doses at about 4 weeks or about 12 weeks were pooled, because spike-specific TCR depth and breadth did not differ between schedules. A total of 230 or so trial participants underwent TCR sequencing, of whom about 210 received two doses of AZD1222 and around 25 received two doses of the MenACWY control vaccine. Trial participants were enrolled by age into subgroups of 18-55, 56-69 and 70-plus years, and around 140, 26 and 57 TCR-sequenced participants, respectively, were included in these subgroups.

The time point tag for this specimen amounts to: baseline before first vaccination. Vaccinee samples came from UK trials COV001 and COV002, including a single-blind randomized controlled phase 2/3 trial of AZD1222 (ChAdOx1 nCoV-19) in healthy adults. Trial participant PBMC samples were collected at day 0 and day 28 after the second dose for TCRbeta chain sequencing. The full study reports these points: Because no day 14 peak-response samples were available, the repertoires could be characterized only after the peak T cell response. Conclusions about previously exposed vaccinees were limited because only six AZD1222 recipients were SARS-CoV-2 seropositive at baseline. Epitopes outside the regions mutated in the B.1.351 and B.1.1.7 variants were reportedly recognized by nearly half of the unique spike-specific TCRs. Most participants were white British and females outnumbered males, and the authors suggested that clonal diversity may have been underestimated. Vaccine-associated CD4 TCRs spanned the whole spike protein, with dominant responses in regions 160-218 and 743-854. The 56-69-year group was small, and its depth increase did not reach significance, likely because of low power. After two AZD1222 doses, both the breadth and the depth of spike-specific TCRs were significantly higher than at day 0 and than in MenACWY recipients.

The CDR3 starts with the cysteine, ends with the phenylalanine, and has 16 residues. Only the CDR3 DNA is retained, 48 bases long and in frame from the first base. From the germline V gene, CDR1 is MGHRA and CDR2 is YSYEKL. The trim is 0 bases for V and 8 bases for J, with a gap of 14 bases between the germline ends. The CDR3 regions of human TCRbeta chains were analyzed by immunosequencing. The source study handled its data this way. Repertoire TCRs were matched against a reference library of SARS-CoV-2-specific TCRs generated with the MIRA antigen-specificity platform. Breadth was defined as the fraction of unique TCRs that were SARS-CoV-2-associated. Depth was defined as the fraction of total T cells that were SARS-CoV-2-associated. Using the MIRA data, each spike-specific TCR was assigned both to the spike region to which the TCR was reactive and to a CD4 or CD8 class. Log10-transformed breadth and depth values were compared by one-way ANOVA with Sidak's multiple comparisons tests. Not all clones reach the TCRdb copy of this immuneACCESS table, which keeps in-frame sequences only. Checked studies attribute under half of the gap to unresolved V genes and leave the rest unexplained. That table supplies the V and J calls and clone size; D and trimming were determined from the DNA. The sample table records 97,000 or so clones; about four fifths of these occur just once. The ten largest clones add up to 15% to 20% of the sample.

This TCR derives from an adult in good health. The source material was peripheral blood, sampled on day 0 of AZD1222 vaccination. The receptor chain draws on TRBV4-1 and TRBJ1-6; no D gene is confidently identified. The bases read TGCGCCAGCAGCCAAGATGGGCCAAGGCAGCATTCACCCCTCCACTTT. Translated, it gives CASSQDGPRQHSPLHF.